This section outlines one TCR beta chain sequence together with its context. Its antigen is unknown. These data belong to a study of Graves' ophthalmopathy and Graves' hyperthyroidism. Trimming took 4 bases from V and 4 from J; bases not matched to a gene: 6. The CDR3 length is 14 residues. Germline values: CDR1 SGHRS, CDR2 YFSETQ. Amplified material comprised TCR beta CDR3 regions derived from RNA transcripts. HTBI primers served in a first-round RT-PCR, which a second-round multiplex PCR followed. Each CDR3 protein is one row after TCRdb ran MiXCR on the multiplex PCR reads. Of 40,000 to 45,000 distinct CDR3 sequences in the sample, about 51% were seen once. General study points: Progression of ophthalmopathy was predicted by the model with around 70% sensitivity and under 75% specificity.

The specimen was peripheral blood. The sequence was collected from an adult man with Graves' ophthalmopathy. The chain joins TRBV5-1 to TRBJ2-7; 9 bases line up with TRBD1. CDR3 sequence: CASSRGQGSYEQYF. The DNA for the CDR3 is TGCGCCAGCAGCCGGGGACAGGGAAGTTACGAGCAGTACTTC.